The 18 T cell receptor beta chains listed next were all sequenced from one sample in a study of control samples from healthy donors and cancer patients (dated by TCRdb to between 2020 and 2021). Library method: the immunoSEQ multiplex PCR assay. TCRdb stores this immuneACCESS table with in-frame sequences only. Part of the clones is absent; in the studies checked, under half of the shortfall reflects unresolved V genes, and no reason is known for the rest. For this sample there are roughly 98,000 clones; 82% appear just once. Of the sample, around a tenth falls within the top ten clones. Sequenced input: blood. The receptors derive from a woman between 55 and 75 years old in good health.

V and J are TRBV14 and TRBJ2-5; 7 bases line up with TRBD1. J gave up 1 base and V 4 bases, and 6 bases lay outside the gene matches. Germline V lookup: CDR1 SGHDN, CDR2 FVKESK. This CDR3 contains 15 residues. DNA for the CDR3: TGTGCCAGCAGCCCGGGACAGTTCGCCCAAGAGACCCAGTACTTC. Protein sequence: CASSPGQFAQETQYF.

In DNA form, the CDR3 reads TGTGCCAGCAGCTCCGACAGGGCAAGGGCCTATAATCAGCCCCAGCATTTT. Its protein product is CASSSDRARAYNQPQHF. The V call is TRBV7-8, the J call TRBJ1-5; the match to TRBD1 covers 7 bases. This CDR3 is 17 amino acids long. The germline V gene has CDR1 SGHVS and CDR2 FQNEAQ. With 4 bases clipped from V and 4 bases from J, the junction kept 13 bases outside the gene matches.

This sequence joins TRBV6-5 and TRBJ1-2; D is unresolved. The CDR3 has 14 residues. V lost 2 bases to trimming and J lost 2 bases, with 9 bases between them. Germline V gene data show CDR1 as MNHEY and CDR2 as SVGAGI. Here the CDR3 DNA reads TGTGCCAGCAGTTACGGTAGTGAGAACTATGGCTACACCTTC. Translation: CASSYGSENYGYTF.

This sequence joins TRBV5-5 and TRBJ2-7; D gene ambiguous. The CDR3 extends over 14 amino acids. Germline lookup yields CDR1 SGHKS and CDR2 YYEKEE (reference sequence). Deletions cut 0 bases from V and 1 base from J, with 8 bases between. The CDR3 coding sequence is TGTGCCAGCAGCTTGGTGGAGAGATCCTACGAGCAGTACTTC. Translated: CASSLVERSYEQYF.

V and J are TRBV12-3 or TRBV12-4 and TRBJ1-2; 7 bases align to TRBD1. Unmatched junction bases numbered 10, after V lost 9 bases and J lost 6 bases. The CDR3 runs 13 residues. As DNA, the CDR3 is TGTGCCAGTTCATCGAACAGGGGAAATGGCTACACCTTC. Amino acids: CASSSNRGNGYTF.

V gene TRBV12-5 combines with J gene TRBJ2-7; D might be TRBD2 (5 bases). CDR1 is LGHNT and CDR2 is FRNRAP in the germline V gene. The CDR3 is 16 amino acids. V lost 0 bases, J lost 4 bases, and 16 bases lay in between. This CDR3 is CASGLVLRETRYEQYF. DNA of the CDR3: TGTGCTAGTGGTTTGGTACTAAGGGAGACAAGGTACGAGCAGTACTTC.

A single count supports this clone. The V and J genes are TRBV5-6 and TRBJ2-7, with D uncertain. Trimming stripped 0 bases from V and 2 bases from J, with 12 bases between. The CDR3 covers 15 residues. Germline V gene lookup returns CDR1 SGHDT and CDR2 YYEEEE. Here the CDR3 DNA reads TGTGCCAGCAGCTTGGGGGTCCGGTTGACCTACGAGCAGTACTTC. Amino acids: CASSLGVRLTYEQYF.

CDR3 sequence (DNA): TGTGCCAGCAGCGTAGAACCCCGACAGGGGATTCAAGCTTTCTTT. It yields the protein CASSVEPRQGIQAFF. V usage is TRBV9 and J usage is TRBJ1-1; 8 positions agree with TRBD1. This CDR3 is 15 amino acids long. CDR1 is SGDLS, CDR2 YYNGEE, per germline. After removal of 0 bases from V and 9 bases from J, the junction contained 10 bases not matched to a gene.

The chain recombines TRBV6-5 with TRBJ2-7, with 11 bases matching TRBD1. Germline assignment: CDR1 MNHEY and CDR2 SVGAGI. The CDR3 extends over 13 amino acids. V was clipped by 6 bases and J by 7 bases; unmatched bases: 5. The CDR3 reads CASRKGQGGEQYF. In nucleotides, the CDR3 is TGTGCCAGCAGAAAGGGACAGGGGGGGGAGCAGTACTTC.

DNA for the CDR3: TGCGCCAGCAGCCAAGTGTTCGTAGCGGGAGGGCCAAGTGAGCAGTTCTTC. Encoded protein: CASSQVFVAGGPSEQFF. This chain uses TRBV4-1 with TRBJ2-1; 11 bases agree with TRBD2. This CDR3 is 17 amino acids long. V lost 1 base to trimming and J lost 9 bases; unmatched junction nucleotides: 11. The germline V gene has CDR1 MGHRA and CDR2 YSYEKL.

The chain uses TRBV19 and TRBJ1-1; unclear D gene. Between the trimmed V and J ends, which lost 6 bases and 5 bases, there was a span of 13 bases. The CDR3 runs to 13 residues. Germline V CDR1 and CDR2: LNHDA, SQIVND (reference sequence). CDR3 DNA sequence: TGTGCCAGTAGGGAGAGGGAAGGGACTGAAGCTTTCTTT. It yields the protein CASREREGTEAFF.

The count of this clone is one. This chain joins TRBV5-4 and TRBJ1-1, with 8 bases that match TRBD1. This CDR3 comprises 14 residues. V was pared by 4 bases and J by 4 bases, with 6 bases of the junction left unmatched. CDR1 is SGHNT, CDR2 YYREEE, per germline (reference sequence). The DNA of the CDR3 is TGTGCCAGCAGCCCCGACGGACAGGGCACTGAAGCTTTCTTT. Protein: CASSPDGQGTEAFF.

The J gene is TRBJ1-6, the V gene TRBV20-1; no clear D gene. The germline V gene has CDR1 DFQATT and CDR2 SNEGSKA (reference sequence). Trimming removed 5 bases from V and 0 bases from J, with 11 bases in between. The CDR3 spans 15 residues. The CDR3 region is CSARDGSSYNSPLHF. DNA for the CDR3: TGCAGTGCTCGTGACGGAAGCTCCTATAATTCACCCCTCCACTTT.

The J gene is TRBJ2-7, the V gene TRBV15; 8 bases align to TRBD1. V gave up 6 bases and J gave up 4 bases; unmatched junction bases: 5. This CDR3 has 13 amino acids. CDR1 LNHNV and CDR2 YYDKDF come from the germline V gene (reference sequence). CDR3 region: CATSLDRGYEQYF. The CDR3 DNA sequence: TGTGCCACCAGTCTTGACAGGGGTTACGAGCAGTACTTC.

The gene calls are TRBV9 and TRBJ2-3; 8 bases map to TRBD1. Germline values: CDR1 SGDLS, CDR2 YYNGEE. The J segment lost 2 bases and the V segment lost 7 bases, leaving 12 bases of the junction unmatched. The CDR3 spans 16 residues. The CDR3 sequence: CASAPAGTGDTDTQYF. CDR3 bases: TGTGCCAGCGCCCCGGCGGGGACAGGCGACACAGATACGCAGTATTTT.

The chain joins TRBV7-2 to TRBJ2-1; 8 positions agree with TRBD2. This CDR3 is 16 amino acids long. Germline CDR1 is SGHTA and CDR2 is FQGNSA. J was trimmed by 10 bases and V by 0 bases; bases with no gene match: 11. For the CDR3, the DNA is TGTGCCAGCAGCTTAGCCCCAAGCGGGGGTGCAGGGGAGCAGTTCTTC. Translation: CASSLAPSGGAGEQFF.

The CDR3 region is CASSQPGQPEDGYTF. In nucleotides, the CDR3 is TGTGCCAGCAGCCAACCGGGACAGCCAGAGGATGGCTACACCTTC. V and J are TRBV3-1 (or the pseudogene TRBV3-2) and TRBJ1-2; TRBD1 matches at 7 bases. The J segment lost 6 bases and the V segment lost 2 bases, leaving 9 bases of the junction unmatched. CDR3 size: 15 residues. Germline CDR1 reads LGHDT; CDR2 reads YNNKEL (reference sequence).

J is TRBJ1-3 and V is TRBV11-1, with D uncertain. Trimming removed 5 bases from V and 2 bases from J, with 10 bases in between. This CDR3 is 14 amino acids long. From germline, CDR1 is SGHAT and CDR2 FQDESV (reference sequence). The CDR3 is CASSDLGTGNTIYF. For the CDR3, the DNA is TGTGCCAGCAGCGACCTGGGGACTGGAAACACCATATATTTT.